A single sample is the source of the 10 T cell receptor beta chains below, sequenced in a study of CD8 T cells in ankylosing spondylitis. TCRdb reanalysed the 5' RACE reads using MiXCR and keeps one entry per CDR3 protein. The table shows 250,000 to 300,000 distinct CDR3 sequences, with around 19% occurring only once. The specimen was blood, either unsorted or a sorted T cell fraction (not recorded which). All receptors derive from a male donor with ankylosing spondylitis or in good health (not recorded which).

This clonotype has just a few counts. V gene TRBV25-1 combines with J gene TRBJ2-3, with D unresolved. The germline V and J ends were trimmed by 2 bases and 5 bases, with 8 bases remaining between them. The CDR3 covers 13 residues. Germline CDR1 MGHDK, CDR2 SYGVNS. CDR3 region: CASSEPRGDTQYF. The CDR3 nucleotides are TGTGCCAGCAGTGAACCTCGCGGAGATACGCAGTATTTT.

V usage is TRBV20-1 and J usage is TRBJ2-5, with 8 bases aligning to TRBD2. This CDR3 comprises 14 residues. From germline, CDR1 is DFQATT and CDR2 SNEGSKA (reference sequence). J gave up 5 bases and V 2 bases, and 7 bases lay outside the gene matches. CDR3 amino acids: CSARSGGALETQYF. As DNA, the CDR3 is TGCAGTGCTAGATCCGGGGGGGCACTTGAGACCCAGTACTTC.

This clonotype has just a few counts. This chain connects TRBV25-1 to TRBJ2-1, with 9 nucleotides matching TRBD1. CDR1 and CDR2 from the germline V gene are MGHDK and SYGVNS. The CDR3 has 15 residues. The trim removed 1 base at V and 4 bases at J, leaving 2 bases unmatched. The CDR3 region has the DNA TGTGCCAGCAGTGAATCACAGGGGGCGTACAATGAGCAGTTCTTC. Its protein product is CASSESQGAYNEQFF.

This clonotype was seen once. CDR3 sequence: CASRDGQGSFLAQYF. CDR3 nucleotide sequence: TGTGCCAGCAGGGATGGACAGGGGTCCTTCCTGGCCCAGTACTTC. The gene calls are TRBV28 and TRBJ2-5, with 9 bases that match TRBD1. CDR3 length: 15 residues. The germline CDR1 and CDR2 sequences are MDHEN and SYDVKM. The V segment lost 6 bases and the J segment 9 bases; nucleotides outside the gene matches: 14.

The chain carries TRBV5-6 and TRBJ2-5; D call uncertain. Germline V gene data show CDR1 as SGHDT and CDR2 as YYEEEE. V was shortened by 0 bases and J by 3 bases, with 12 bases between the two germline ends. This CDR3 has 15 amino acids. The CDR3: CASSLGVRGKETQYF. The CDR3 nucleotides are TGTGCCAGCAGCTTGGGTGTCCGAGGTAAAGAGACCCAGTACTTC.

This clonotype was observed at least ten times. V and J are TRBV9 and TRBJ1-5; D gene uncertain. CDR3 length: 14 residues. The germline V gene encodes CDR1 SGDLS and CDR2 YYNGEE. V was trimmed by 0 bases and J by 0 bases, leaving 4 bases between them. CDR3 bases: TGTGCCAGCAGCGTAGACGGTAGCAATCAGCCCCAGCATTTT. It is translated as CASSVDGSNQPQHF.

The chain links TRBV28 to TRBJ2-7, with D hard to call. The CDR3 is 13 residues long. Germline V lookup: CDR1 MDHEN, CDR2 SYDVKM. V was cut by 2 bases and J by 3 bases, with 8 bases left in between. CDR3 sequence (DNA): TGTGCCAGCAGTTTAACGGGCTTCTACGAGCAGTACGTC. Translated, it gives CASSLTGFYEQYV.

A few counts support this clonotype. The rearrangement links TRBV25-1 to TRBJ2-1; D is possibly TRBD1 (6 bases). The CDR3 consists of 15 residues. Germline lookup yields CDR1 MGHDK and CDR2 SYGVNS. V was shortened by 7 bases and J by 1 base, with 14 bases between the two germline ends. The CDR3 here is CASIPTTGSYNEQFF. CDR3 sequence (DNA): TGTGCCAGCATTCCTACGACAGGATCCTACAATGAGCAGTTCTTC.

This clonotype came up a few times. The genes are TRBV28 and TRBJ2-4, with 7 nucleotides matching TRBD2. There are 13 residues in the CDR3. Losses at the gene ends were 3 bases for V and 9 bases for J; bases not matched to a gene: 5. Germline V gene lookup returns CDR1 MDHEN and CDR2 SYDVKM. CDR3 DNA: TGTGCCAGCAGTTTGGCGGGAGTTTCCATTCAGTACTTC. Its protein is CASSLAGVSIQYF.

The gene calls are TRBV10-3 and TRBJ2-5; TRBD1 aligns across 7 bases. The germline gives CDR1 ENHRY, CDR2 SYGVKD. Trimming at V came to 10 bases and at J to 3 bases, leaving 8 bases not matched to a gene. This CDR3 has 13 residues. The CDR3 bases are TGTGCCACCGCCGATGGACAGGAAGAGACCCAGTACTTC. The encoded protein is CATADGQEETQYF.